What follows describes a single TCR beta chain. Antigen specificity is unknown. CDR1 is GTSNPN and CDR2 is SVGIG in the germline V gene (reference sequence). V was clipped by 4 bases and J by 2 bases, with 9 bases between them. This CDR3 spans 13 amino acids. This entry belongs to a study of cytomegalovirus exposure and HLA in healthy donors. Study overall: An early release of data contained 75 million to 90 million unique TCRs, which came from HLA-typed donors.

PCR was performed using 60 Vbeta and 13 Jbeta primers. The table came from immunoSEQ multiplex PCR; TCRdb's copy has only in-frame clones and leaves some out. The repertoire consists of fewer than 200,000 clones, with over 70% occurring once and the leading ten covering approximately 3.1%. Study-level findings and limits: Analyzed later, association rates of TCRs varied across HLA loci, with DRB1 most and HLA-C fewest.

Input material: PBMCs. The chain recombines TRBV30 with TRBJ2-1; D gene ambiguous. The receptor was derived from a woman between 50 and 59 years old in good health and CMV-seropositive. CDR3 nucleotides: TGTGCCTGGAACCCTAACCCCTACAATGAGCAGTTCTTC. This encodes CAWNPNPYNEQFF.